This TCR beta chain was identified in a study of T cells after yellow fever vaccination. Germline loops: CDR1 LGHDT, CDR2 YNNKEL (reference sequence). V lost 3 bases and J lost 6, with 9 bases in between. CDR3 size: 13 residues. Each CDR3 protein gets one entry after TCRdb re-called the 5' RACE reads with MiXCR. The table records 450,000 to 600,000 distinct CDR3 sequences, roughly a sixth of them present only once. The source of this sequence is a man between 18 and 29 years old who received the YFV17D yellow fever vaccine. The V call is TRBV3-1, the J call TRBJ1-5; D is unclear. The sequencing used PBMCs, collected roughly 5 days after the first yellow fever vaccination. CDR3 coding DNA: TGTGCCAGCAGCCATACTAGGGTTCAGCCCCAGCATTTT. It translates to CASSHTRVQPQHF.